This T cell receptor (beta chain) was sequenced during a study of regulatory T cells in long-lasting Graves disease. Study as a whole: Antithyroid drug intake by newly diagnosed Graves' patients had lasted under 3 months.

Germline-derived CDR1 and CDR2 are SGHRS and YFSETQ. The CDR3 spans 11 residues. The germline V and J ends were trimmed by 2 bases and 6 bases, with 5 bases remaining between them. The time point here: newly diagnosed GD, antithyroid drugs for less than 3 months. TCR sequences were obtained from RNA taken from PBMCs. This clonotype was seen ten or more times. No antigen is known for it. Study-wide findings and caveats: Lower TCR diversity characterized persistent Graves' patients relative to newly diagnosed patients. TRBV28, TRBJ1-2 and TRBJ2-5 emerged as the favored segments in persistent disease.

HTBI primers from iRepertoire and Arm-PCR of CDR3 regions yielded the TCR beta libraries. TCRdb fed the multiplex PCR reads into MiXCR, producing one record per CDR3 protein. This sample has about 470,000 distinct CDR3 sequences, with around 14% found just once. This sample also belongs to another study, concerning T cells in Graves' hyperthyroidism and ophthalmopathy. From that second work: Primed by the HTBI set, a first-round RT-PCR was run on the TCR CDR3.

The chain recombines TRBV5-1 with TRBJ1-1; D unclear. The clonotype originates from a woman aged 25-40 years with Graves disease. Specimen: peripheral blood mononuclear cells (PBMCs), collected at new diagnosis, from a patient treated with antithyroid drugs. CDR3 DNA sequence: TGCGCCAGCAGCTTTGGGGCTGAAGCTTTCTTT. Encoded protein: CASSFGAEAFF.